These T cell receptor beta chains were read from a single sample in a study of blood T cells in healthy people across ages. In TCRdb, the 5' RACE reads were re-called with MiXCR into one record per CDR3 protein. The sample holds roughly 2 million distinct CDR3 sequences; roughly 50% are singletons and the top ten take less than 2.5%. The sample consisted of blood. These receptors came from a woman aged 40 to 55 in good health. The CDR3 runs from the conserved cysteine through the conserved F or W. The order of the fields is CDR3 protein, CDR3 DNA, J gene, clone size, V gene, D gene. The D gene is left open where the match is weak. Clone size is stated in some rows and not others, as once, few, many or a class when expanded.

CDR3aa: CASSQDEVGLAGGPQYF
CDR3nt: TGTGCCAGCAGCCAAGATGAGGTTGGACTAGCGGGGGGGCCGCAGTATTTT
j_gene: TRBJ2-3
abundance: NA
v_gene: TRBV4-2
d_gene: TRBD2

CDR3aa: CASSFTGQGAEKLFF
CDR3nt: TGTGCCAGCAGCTTTACGGGACAGGGGGCGGAAAAACTGTTTTTT
j_gene: TRBJ1-4
abundance: NA
v_gene: TRBV7-9
d_gene: TRBD1

CDR3aa: CSATGNNEQFF
CDR3nt: TGCAGTGCTACAGGAAACAATGAGCAGTTCTTC
j_gene: TRBJ2-1
abundance: NA
v_gene: TRBV20-1
d_gene: NA

CDR3aa: CASSQLAGPSYNEQFF
CDR3nt: TGCGCCAGCAGCCAATTAGCGGGGCCTTCCTACAATGAGCAGTTCTTC
j_gene: TRBJ2-1
abundance: NA
v_gene: TRBV4-3
d_gene: TRBD2

CDR3aa: CASRKQGSGEQYF
CDR3nt: TGTGCCAGCAGAAAACAGGGGTCGGGTGAGCAGTACTTC
j_gene: TRBJ2-7
abundance: NA
v_gene: TRBV27
d_gene: TRBD1

CDR3aa: CASSSTGTGSYGYTF
CDR3nt: TGTGCCAGCAGCTCAACCGGGACAGGGAGTTATGGCTACACCTTC
j_gene: TRBJ1-2
abundance: NA
v_gene: TRBV7-2
d_gene: TRBD1

CDR3aa: CASSQAPGLSTDTQYF
CDR3nt: TGCGCCAGCAGCCAGGCGCCGGGACTTAGCACAGATACGCAGTATTTT
j_gene: TRBJ2-3
abundance: few
v_gene: TRBV4-3
d_gene: NA

CDR3aa: CASSLGPTGASYGYTF
CDR3nt: TGTGCCAGCAGCTTAGGGCCGACGGGCGCAAGCTATGGCTACACCTTC
j_gene: TRBJ1-2
abundance: NA
v_gene: TRBV7-2
d_gene: NA

CDR3aa: CASSQDGSGGYQETQYF
CDR3nt: TGTGCCAGCAGCCAAGATGGCAGCGGGGGATACCAAGAGACCCAGTACTTC
j_gene: TRBJ2-5
abundance: few
v_gene: TRBV3-1
d_gene: TRBD2

CDR3aa: CATSSAGGEKFF
CDR3nt: TGTGCCACCAGCTCCGCGGGGGGTGAGAAGTTCTTC
j_gene: TRBJ2-1
abundance: NA
v_gene: TRBV24-1
d_gene: TRBD2

CDR3aa: CASSSRAGDRRYEQYF
CDR3nt: TGTGCCAGCAGCTCACGGGCGGGGGACCGACGGTACGAGCAGTACTTC
j_gene: TRBJ2-7
abundance: NA
v_gene: TRBV7-2
d_gene: TRBD2

CDR3aa: CASSLAGRDSYGYTF
CDR3nt: TGTGCCAGCAGTTTAGCGGGACGAGACTCCTATGGCTACACCTTC
j_gene: TRBJ1-2
abundance: NA
v_gene: TRBV12-3/TRBV12-4
d_gene: NA

CDR3aa: CASSESWRNYGYTF
CDR3nt: TGTGCCAGCAGCGAGAGTTGGAGAAACTATGGCTACACCTTC
j_gene: TRBJ1-2
abundance: NA
v_gene: TRBV9
d_gene: NA

CDR3aa: CASSQASRDTGYTF
CDR3nt: TGTGCCAGCAGCCAAGCATCCCGGGACACGGGCTACACCTTC
j_gene: TRBJ1-2
abundance: NA
v_gene: TRBV3-1
d_gene: NA

CDR3aa: CASRRQESDEQYF
CDR3nt: TGTGCCAGCAGACGACAGGAGTCGGACGAGCAGTACTTC
j_gene: TRBJ2-7
abundance: NA
v_gene: TRBV7-8
d_gene: NA

CDR3aa: CASGGQGRDEQYF
CDR3nt: TGTGCCAGCGGGGGACAGGGCCGCGACGAGCAGTACTTC
j_gene: TRBJ2-7
abundance: NA
v_gene: TRBV6-6
d_gene: TRBD1

CDR3aa: CSASPMSGAYEQYF
CDR3nt: TGCAGTGCTAGCCCCATGAGCGGGGCTTACGAGCAGTACTTC
j_gene: TRBJ2-7
abundance: NA
v_gene: TRBV20-1
d_gene: TRBD2

CDR3aa: CASSPGRRGGSPYEQYF
CDR3nt: TGTGCCAGCAGTCCGGGACGAAGAGGCGGGTCACCCTACGAGCAGTACTTC
j_gene: TRBJ2-7
abundance: NA
v_gene: TRBV6-2/TRBV6-3
d_gene: NA

CDR3aa: CASSEWASGDDTQYF
CDR3nt: TGTGCCAGCAGTGAATGGGCTAGCGGGGACGATACGCAGTATTTT
j_gene: TRBJ2-3
abundance: few
v_gene: TRBV6-1
d_gene: TRBD2